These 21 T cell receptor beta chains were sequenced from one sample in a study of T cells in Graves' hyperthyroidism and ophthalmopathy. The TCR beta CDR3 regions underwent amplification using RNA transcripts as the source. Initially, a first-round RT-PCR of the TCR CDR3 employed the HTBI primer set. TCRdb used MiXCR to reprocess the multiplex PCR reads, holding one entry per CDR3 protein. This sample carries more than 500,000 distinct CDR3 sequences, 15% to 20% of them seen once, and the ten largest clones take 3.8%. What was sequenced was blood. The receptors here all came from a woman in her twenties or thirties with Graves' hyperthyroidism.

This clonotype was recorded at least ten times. CDR3 nucleotides: TGTGCCAGCTCATCGTCGGGACGGCCTGGCTACACCTTC. Its protein product is CASSSSGRPGYTF. The J gene is TRBJ1-2, the V gene TRBV18, with D maybe TRBD1 (5 bases). V was cut by 5 bases and J by 7 bases, with 14 bases left in between. Germline assignment: CDR1 KGHSH and CDR2 LQKENI. This CDR3 has 13 residues. Using reference TRBV18 and TRBJ1-2 for the parts outside the CDR3, the full variable domain is NAGVMQNPRHLVRRRGQEARLRCSPMKGHSHVYWYRQLPEEGLKFMVYLQKENIIDESGMPKERFSAEFPKEGPSILRIQQVVRGDSAAYFCASSSSGRPGYTFGSGTRLTVV.

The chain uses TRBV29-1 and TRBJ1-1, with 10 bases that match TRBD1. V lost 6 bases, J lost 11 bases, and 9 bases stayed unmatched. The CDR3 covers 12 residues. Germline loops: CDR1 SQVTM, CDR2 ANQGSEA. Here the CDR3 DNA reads TGCAGCGTGGGACAGGGGATATCCGGGGCTTTCTTT. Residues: CSVGQGISGAFF.

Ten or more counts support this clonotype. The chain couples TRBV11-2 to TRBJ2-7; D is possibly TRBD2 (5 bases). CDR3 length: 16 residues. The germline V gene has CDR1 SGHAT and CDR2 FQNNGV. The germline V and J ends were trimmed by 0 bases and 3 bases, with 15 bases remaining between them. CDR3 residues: CASSLELSDGGYEQYF. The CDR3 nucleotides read TGTGCCAGCAGCTTAGAGCTATCGGACGGAGGCTACGAGCAGTACTTC.

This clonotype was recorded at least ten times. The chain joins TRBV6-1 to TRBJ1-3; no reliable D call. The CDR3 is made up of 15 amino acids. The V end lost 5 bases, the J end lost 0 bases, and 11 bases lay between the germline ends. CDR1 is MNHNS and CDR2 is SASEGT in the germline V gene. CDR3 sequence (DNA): TGTGCCAGCAGTCTTGACCGAAGCTCTGGAAACACCATATATTTT. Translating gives CASSLDRSSGNTIYF.

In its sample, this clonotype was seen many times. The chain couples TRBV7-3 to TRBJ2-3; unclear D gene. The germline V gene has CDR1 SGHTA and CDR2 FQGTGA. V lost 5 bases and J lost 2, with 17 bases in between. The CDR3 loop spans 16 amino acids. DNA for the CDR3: TGTGCCAGCAGCCAACGGCCAGTAGCTTCCACAGATACGCAGTATTTT. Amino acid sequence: CASSQRPVASTDTQYF.

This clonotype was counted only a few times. CDR3 bases: TGTGCCAGCAGCTTGGGAATCGCCTATGGCTACACCTTC. It yields the protein CASSLGIAYGYTF. The chain joins TRBV5-4 to TRBJ1-2; D unclear. V lost 0 bases to trimming and J lost 4 bases, with 7 bases between them. The germline V gene has CDR1 SGHNT and CDR2 YYREEE (reference sequence). The CDR3 is made up of 13 amino acids.

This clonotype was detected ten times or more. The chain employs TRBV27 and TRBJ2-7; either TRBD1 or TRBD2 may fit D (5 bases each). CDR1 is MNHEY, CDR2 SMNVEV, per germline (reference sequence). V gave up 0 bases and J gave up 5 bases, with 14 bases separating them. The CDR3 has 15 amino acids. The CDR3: CASSLSGRIGHEQYF. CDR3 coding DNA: TGTGCCAGCAGTTTATCGGGACGGATAGGGCACGAGCAGTACTTC.

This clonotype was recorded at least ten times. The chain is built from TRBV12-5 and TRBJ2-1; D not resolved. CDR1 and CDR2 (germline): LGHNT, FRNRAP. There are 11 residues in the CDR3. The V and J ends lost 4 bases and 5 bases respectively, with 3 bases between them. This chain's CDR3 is CASGSNNEQFF. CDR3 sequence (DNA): TGTGCTAGTGGTTCAAACAATGAGCAGTTCTTC. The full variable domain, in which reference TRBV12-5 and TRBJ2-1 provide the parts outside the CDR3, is DARVTQTPRHKVTEMGQEVTMRCQPILGHNTVFWYRQTMMQGLELLAYFRNRAPLDDSGMPKDRFSAEMPDATLATLKIQPSEPRDSAVYFCASGSNNEQFFGPGTRLTVL.

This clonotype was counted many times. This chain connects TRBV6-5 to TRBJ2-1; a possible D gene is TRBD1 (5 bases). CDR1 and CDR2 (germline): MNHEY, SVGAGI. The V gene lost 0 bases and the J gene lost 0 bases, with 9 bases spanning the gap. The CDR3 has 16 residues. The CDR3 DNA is TGTGCCAGCAGTTACTCCATGGGGCTCTCCTACAATGAGCAGTTCTTC. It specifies CASSYSMGLSYNEQFF.

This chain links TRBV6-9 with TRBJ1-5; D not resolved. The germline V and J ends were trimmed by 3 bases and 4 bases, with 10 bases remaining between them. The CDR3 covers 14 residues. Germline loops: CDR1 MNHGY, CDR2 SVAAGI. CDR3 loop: CASSYYGGNQPQHF. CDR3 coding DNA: TGTGCCAGCAGTTACTATGGAGGGAATCAGCCCCAGCATTTT.

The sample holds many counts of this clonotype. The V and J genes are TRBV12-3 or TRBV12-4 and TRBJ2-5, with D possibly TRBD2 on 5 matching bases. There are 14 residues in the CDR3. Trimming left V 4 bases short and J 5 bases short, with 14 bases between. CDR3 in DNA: TGTGCCAGCAGTTCCGTTTCCCGAGGGGAGACCCAGTACTTC. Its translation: CASSSVSRGETQYF.

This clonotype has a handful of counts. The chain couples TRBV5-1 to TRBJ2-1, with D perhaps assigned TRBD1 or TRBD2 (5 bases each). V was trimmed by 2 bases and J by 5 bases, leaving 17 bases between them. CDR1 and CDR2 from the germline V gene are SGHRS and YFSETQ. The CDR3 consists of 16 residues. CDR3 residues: CASSFKGTYEDNEQFF. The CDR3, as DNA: TGCGCCAGCAGCTTTAAAGGGACCTATGAGGACAATGAGCAGTTCTTC. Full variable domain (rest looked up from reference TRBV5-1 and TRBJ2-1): KAGVTQTPRYLIKTRGQQVTLSCSPISGHRSVSWYQQTPGQGLQFLFEYFSETQRNKGNFPGRFSGRQFSNSRSEMNVSTLELGDSALYLCASSFKGTYEDNEQFFGPGTRLTVL.

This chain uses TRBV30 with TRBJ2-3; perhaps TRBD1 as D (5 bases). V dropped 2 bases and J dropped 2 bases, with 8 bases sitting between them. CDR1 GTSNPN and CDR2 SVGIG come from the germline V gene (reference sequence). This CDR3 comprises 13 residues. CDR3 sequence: CAWSKGYTDTQYF. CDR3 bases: TGTGCCTGGAGTAAGGGGTACACAGATACGCAGTATTTT. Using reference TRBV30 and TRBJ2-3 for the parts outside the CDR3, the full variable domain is SQTIHQWPATLVQPVGSPLSLECTVEGTSNPNLYWYRQAAGRGLQLLFYSVGIGQISSEVPQNLSASRPQDRQFILSSKKLLLSDSGFYLCAWSKGYTDTQYFGPGTRLTVL.

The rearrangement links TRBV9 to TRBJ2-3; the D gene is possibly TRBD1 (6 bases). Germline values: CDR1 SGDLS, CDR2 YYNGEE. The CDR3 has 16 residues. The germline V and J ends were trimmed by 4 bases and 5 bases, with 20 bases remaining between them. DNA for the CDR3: TGTGCCAGCAGCTTCCACCAGGACAGAGGGGGAGATACGCAGTATTTT. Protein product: CASSFHQDRGGDTQYF.

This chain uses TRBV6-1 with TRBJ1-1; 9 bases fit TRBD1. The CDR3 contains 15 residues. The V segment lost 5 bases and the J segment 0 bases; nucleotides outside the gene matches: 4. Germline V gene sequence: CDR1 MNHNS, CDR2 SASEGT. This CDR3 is CASSSGQGMNTEAFF. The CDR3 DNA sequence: TGTGCCAGCAGTTCTGGACAGGGGATGAACACTGAAGCTTTCTTT.

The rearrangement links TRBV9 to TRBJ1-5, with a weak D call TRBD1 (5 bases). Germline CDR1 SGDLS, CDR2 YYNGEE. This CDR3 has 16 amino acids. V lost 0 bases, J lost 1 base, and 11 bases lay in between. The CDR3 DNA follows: TGTGCCAGCAGCGTAGGGGCGGGGGGAAGCAATCAGCCCCAGCATTTT. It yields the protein CASSVGAGGSNQPQHF. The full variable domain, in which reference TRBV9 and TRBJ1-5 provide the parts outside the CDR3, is DSGVTQTPKHLITATGQRVTLRCSPRSGDLSVYWYQQSLDQGLQFLIQYYNGEERAKGNILERFSAQQFPDLHSELNLSSLELGDSALYFCASSVGAGGSNQPQHFGDGTRLSIL.

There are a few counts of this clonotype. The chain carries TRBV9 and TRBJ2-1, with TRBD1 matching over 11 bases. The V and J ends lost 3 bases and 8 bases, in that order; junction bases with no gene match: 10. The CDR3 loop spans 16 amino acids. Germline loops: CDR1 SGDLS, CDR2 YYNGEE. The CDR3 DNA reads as TGTGCCAGCAGCGCCCCGGACAGGGGGCGGTTGGATGAGCAGTTCTTC. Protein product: CASSAPDRGRLDEQFF.

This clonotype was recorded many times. CDR3 in DNA: TGTGCCAGCAGTCTGACAGATAGCAATCAGCCCCAGCATTTT. Amino acids: CASSLTDSNQPQHF. The chain links TRBV12-3 or TRBV12-4 to TRBJ1-5; D might be TRBD1 (5 bases). Trimming removed 5 bases at V and 0 bases at J, with 8 bases between. There are 14 residues in the CDR3.

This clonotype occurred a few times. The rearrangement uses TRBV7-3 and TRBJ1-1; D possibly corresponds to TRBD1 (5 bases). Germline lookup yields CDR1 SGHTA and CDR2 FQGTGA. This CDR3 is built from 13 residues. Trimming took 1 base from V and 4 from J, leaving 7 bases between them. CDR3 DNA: TGTGCCAGCAGCTTAAGAGGGGTCACTGAAGCTTTCTTT. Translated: CASSLRGVTEAFF.

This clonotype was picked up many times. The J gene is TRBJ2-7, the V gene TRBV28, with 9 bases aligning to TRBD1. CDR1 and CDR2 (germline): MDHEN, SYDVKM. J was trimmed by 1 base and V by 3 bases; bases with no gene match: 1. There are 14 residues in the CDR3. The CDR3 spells CASSLDRGSYEQYF. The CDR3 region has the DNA TGTGCCAGCAGTTTGGACAGGGGTTCCTACGAGCAGTACTTC.

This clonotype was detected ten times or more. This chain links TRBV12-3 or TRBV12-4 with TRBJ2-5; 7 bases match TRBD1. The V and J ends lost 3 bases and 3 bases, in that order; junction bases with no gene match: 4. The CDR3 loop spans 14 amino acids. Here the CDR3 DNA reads TGTGCCAGCAGTTTCCGGGACAGAGAAGAGACCCAGTACTTC. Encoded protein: CASSFRDREETQYF.